The 26 T cell receptor beta chains presented below share a single source sample, sequenced in a study of beta chain features in type 1 diabetes. cDNA synthesis used the whole RNA isolate, giving expressed TCRB sequences. Profiling relied on immunoSEQ multiplex PCR, and the TCRdb table lists in-frame clones only, not all of them. The sample lists 300,000 to 450,000 clones; about 19% were seen once. Sequenced sample: naive CD4+ T cells from blood. Every receptor here comes from a woman between 18 and 30 years old in good health.

This clone was found a few times. The rearrangement uses TRBV5-4 and TRBJ2-1; TRBD2 matches at 11 bases. Per the germline V gene, CDR1 is SGHNT and CDR2 is YYREEE (reference sequence). Germline trimming cut 0 bases from V and 7 bases from J; bases unmatched to any gene: 6. The CDR3 length is 16 residues. The CDR3 nucleotides are TGTGCCAGCAGCTTGGATGGGACTAGCGGAATAAATGAGCAGTTCTTC. Translation: CASSLDGTSGINEQFF. The variable domain in full, with the rest retrieved from reference TRBV5-4 and TRBJ2-1, is ETGVTQSPTHLIKTRGQQVTLRCSSQSGHNTVSWYQQALGQGPQFIFQYYREEENGRGNFPPRFSGLQFPNYSSELNVNALELDDSALYLCASSLDGTSGINEQFFGPGTRLTVL.

This clone was recorded a few times. This rearrangement joins TRBV29-1 to TRBJ2-6; no reliable D call. Trimming pared 4 bases from V and 0 bases from J, leaving 7 bases between. The CDR3 covers 14 residues. Germline V gene sequence: CDR1 SQVTM, CDR2 ANQGSEA. CDR3 DNA: TGCAGCGTTGGTGAGAGCTCTGGGGCCAACGTCCTGACTTTC. Translated: CSVGESSGANVLTF.

This clone was detected only a few times. The V call is TRBV19, the J call TRBJ2-3; D gene ambiguous. The CDR3 totals 13 residues. The germline V gene encodes CDR1 LNHDA and CDR2 SQIVND (reference sequence). V was clipped by 6 bases and J by 1 base, with 8 bases between them. Here the CDR3 reads CASRLTGTDTQYF. The CDR3 nucleotides read TGTGCCAGTAGGTTAACAGGCACAGATACGCAGTATTTT. Together with reference TRBV19 and TRBJ2-3, the CDR3 gives the full variable domain: DGGITQSPKYLFRKEGQNVTLSCEQNLNHDAMYWYRQDPGQGLRLIYYSQIVNDFQKGDIAEGYSVSREKKESFPLTVTSAQKNPTAFYLCASRLTGTDTQYFGPGTRLTVL.

This chain connects TRBV18 to TRBJ1-2, with 11 bases that match TRBD1. The V gene's germline CDR1 is KGHSH and CDR2 LQKENI. The junction had 2 bases not matched to a gene; V was cut back by 1 base and J by 4 bases. This CDR3 region has 15 residues. The CDR3 loop reads CASSPRTGGRYGYTF. For the CDR3, the DNA is TGTGCCAGCTCACCACGGACAGGGGGCCGCTATGGCTACACCTTC.

This clone has just a few counts. V and J are TRBV6-6 and TRBJ1-1; a possible D gene is TRBD1 (6 bases). Germline CDR1 is MNHNY and CDR2 is SVGAGI (reference sequence). Trimming pared 5 bases from V and 3 bases from J, leaving 7 bases between. This CDR3 spans 12 amino acids. CDR3 sequence: CASSQGYTEAFF. The CDR3 DNA reads as TGTGCCAGCAGTCAGGGGTACACTGAAGCTTTCTTT.

This clone was seen only a few times. V is TRBV30 and J is TRBJ2-3; TRBD2 might be the D (6 bases). V was cut by 6 bases and J by 1 base, with 11 bases left in between. The CDR3 is 13 residues long. Per germline, CDR1 GTSNPN and CDR2 SVGIG (reference sequence). The CDR3 sequence is CACAGLGTDTQYF. DNA for the CDR3: TGTGCCTGTGCGGGACTTGGCACAGATACGCAGTATTTT.

This clone was detected only a few times. The genes are TRBV30 and TRBJ1-6; 9 bases align to TRBD1. Trimming cost V 3 bases and J 5 bases; bases outside gene matches: 8. This CDR3 is 16 amino acids long. Germline CDR1 reads GTSNPN; CDR2 reads SVGIG (reference sequence). As DNA, the CDR3 is TGTGCCTGGAGCCGGGACAGGGCAGTTAATAATTCACCCCTCCACTTT. Protein product: CAWSRDRAVNNSPLHF.

The chain joins TRBV5-6 to TRBJ2-3, with 7 bases fitting TRBD2. V dropped 4 bases and J dropped 0; count of bases not matched to a gene: 8. Germline CDR1 reads SGHDT; CDR2 reads YYEEEE. The CDR3 consists of 16 residues. Here the CDR3 DNA reads TGTGCCAGCAGCGGACTGACAGCGGGGAGCACAGATACGCAGTATTTT. Translation gives CASSGLTAGSTDTQYF.

V gene TRBV18 combines with J gene TRBJ2-7, with no clear D. This CDR3 has 13 amino acids. The V gene's germline CDR1 is KGHSH and CDR2 LQKENI. V was cut by 2 bases and J by 6 bases, with 11 bases left in between. The CDR3 protein is CASSPSTKTEQYF. As DNA, the CDR3 is TGTGCCAGCTCACCATCGACAAAGACCGAGCAGTACTTC.

The chain joins TRBV15 to TRBJ2-5; 10 bases line up with TRBD2. Germline V gene data show CDR1 as LNHNV and CDR2 as YYDKDF (reference sequence). The CDR3 runs 17 residues. The junction had 9 bases not matched to a gene; V was cut back by 0 bases and J by 5 bases. CDR3: CATSRDQLAGVRETQYF. The CDR3 DNA is TGTGCCACCAGCAGAGATCAGCTAGCGGGAGTAAGGGAGACCCAGTACTTC.

This clone came up a few times. As DNA, the CDR3 is TGTGCCACCAGCAGACGGGCTAGCGGGAGGCCGAGCTCCTACAATGAGCAGTTCTTC. Protein: CATSRRASGRPSSYNEQFF. The chain uses TRBV15 and TRBJ2-1; 11 bases match TRBD2. The trim removed 2 bases at V and 0 bases at J, leaving 9 bases unmatched. In germline, CDR1 is LNHNV, CDR2 YYDKDF (reference sequence). The CDR3 contains 19 residues.

This clone has a handful of counts. J is TRBJ2-7 and V is TRBV9; D not certain. This CDR3 comprises 13 residues. Trimming left V 4 bases short and J 0 bases short, with 8 bases between. Germline CDR1 reads SGDLS; CDR2 reads YYNGEE. CDR3 sequence (DNA): TGTGCCAGCAGCCCCCGGGTCTCCTACGAGCAGTACTTC. This encodes CASSPRVSYEQYF. The variable domain in full, completed from reference TRBV9 and TRBJ2-7, reads DSGVTQTPKHLITATGQRVTLRCSPRSGDLSVYWYQQSLDQGLQFLIQYYNGEERAKGNILERFSAQQFPDLHSELNLSSLELGDSALYFCASSPRVSYEQYFGPGTRLTVT.

The chain recombines TRBV9 with TRBJ1-3; perhaps TRBD1 as D (5 bases). The CDR3 is made up of 16 amino acids. The V gene lost 2 bases and the J gene lost 0 bases, with 12 bases spanning the gap. The germline CDR1 and CDR2 sequences are SGDLS and YYNGEE. The CDR3 sequence is CASSVGLLDSGNTIYF. The CDR3 DNA is TGTGCCAGCAGCGTGGGACTTCTTGACTCTGGAAACACCATATATTTT.

The chain has TRBV30 and TRBJ2-7; 7 positions agree with TRBD2. Germline CDR1 GTSNPN, CDR2 SVGIG (reference sequence). The junction had 5 bases not matched to a gene; V was cut back by 0 bases and J by 6 bases. The CDR3 runs 13 residues. DNA of the CDR3: TGTGCCTGGAGTGTACAGTGGGAGGGCGAGCAGTACTTC. Translating gives CAWSVQWEGEQYF.

The chain couples TRBV11-2 to TRBJ2-5; TRBD2 matches at 9 bases. The CDR3 is 16 residues long. The junction had 5 bases not matched to a gene; V was cut back by 2 bases and J by 1 base. Germline loops: CDR1 SGHAT, CDR2 FQNNGV. CDR3 loop: CASSLRPSGTQETQYF. The CDR3 DNA sequence: TGTGCCAGCAGCTTAAGGCCTAGCGGGACCCAAGAGACCCAGTACTTC.

The V gene is TRBV10-2, the J gene TRBJ2-1, with 9 bases matching TRBD2. In germline, CDR1 is WSHSY, CDR2 SAAADI. V shed 2 bases and J 5 bases; nucleotides not matched to a gene: 1. The CDR3 runs 14 residues. The CDR3 sequence: CASSEAGGDNEQFF. Here the CDR3 DNA reads TGCGCCAGCAGTGAGGCGGGGGGGGACAATGAGCAGTTCTTC.

The chain has TRBV30 and TRBJ1-5; TRBD1 aligns across 8 bases. Germline trimming cut 5 bases from V and 7 bases from J; bases unmatched to any gene: 7. This CDR3 contains 13 residues. Germline values: CDR1 GTSNPN, CDR2 SVGIG (reference sequence). This CDR3 reads CAWGHRGNQPQHF. In DNA form, the CDR3 reads TGTGCCTGGGGGCACAGGGGGAACCAGCCCCAGCATTTT.

This rearrangement joins TRBV30 to TRBJ1-1, with 9 bases fitting TRBD1. Germline V gene lookup returns CDR1 GTSNPN and CDR2 SVGIG (reference sequence). Trimming at V came to 3 bases and at J to 3 bases, leaving 5 bases not matched to a gene. CDR3 length: 14 amino acids. CDR3 nucleotide sequence: TGTGCCTGGAGGACGGGACAGGGCGACACTGAAGCTTTCTTT. Amino acid sequence: CAWRTGQGDTEAFF.

V usage is TRBV9 and J usage is TRBJ2-4; possibly TRBD2 for D (8 bases). The V gene's germline CDR1 is SGDLS and CDR2 YYNGEE. This CDR3 is built from 17 residues. The germline V and J ends were trimmed by 3 bases and 10 bases, with 26 bases remaining between them. The CDR3 sequence: CASSAPGGGEGGRIQYF. Written as DNA, the CDR3 is TGTGCCAGCAGCGCCCCGGGAGGGGGCGAAGGAGGGCGGATTCAGTACTTC.

This sequence joins TRBV5-4 and TRBJ1-4; D is perhaps TRBD1 (5 bases). The CDR3 length is 13 residues. Germline V gene sequence: CDR1 SGHNT, CDR2 YYREEE (reference sequence). Trimming removed 5 bases at V and 3 bases at J, with 8 bases between. The CDR3 spells CASRAGPNEKLFF. CDR3 bases: TGTGCCAGCAGGGCGGGACCTAATGAAAAACTGTTTTTT.

A few counts support this clone. This chain joins TRBV11-3 and TRBJ2-2, with a tentative D call TRBD2 (6 bases). This CDR3 contains 13 residues. Trimming cost V 1 base and J 7 bases, with 7 bases left between them. Per germline, CDR1 SGHNT and CDR2 YENEEA. The CDR3 spells CASSLAGDGELFF. For the CDR3, the DNA is TGTGCCAGCAGCTTAGCGGGGGACGGGGAGCTGTTTTTT.

This clone has more than one count but fewer than ten. This chain uses TRBV7-2 with TRBJ2-5; TRBD2 matches 7 bases. Germline loops: CDR1 SGHTA, CDR2 FQGNSA. The CDR3 loop spans 15 amino acids. V was clipped by 1 base and J by 1 base; unmatched bases: 3. This CDR3 reads CASSLGLAIQETQYF. CDR3 in DNA: TGTGCCAGCAGCTTAGGACTAGCCATCCAAGAGACCCAGTACTTC.

V usage is TRBV5-1 and J usage is TRBJ1-1; D might be TRBD1 (6 bases). V was shortened by 4 bases and J by 5 bases, with 24 bases between the two germline ends. The CDR3 is 17 residues long. The V gene's germline CDR1 is SGHRS and CDR2 YFSETQ. The CDR3 region is CASSHPNGTFGRTEAFF. The CDR3, as DNA: TGCGCCAGCAGCCACCCTAACGGGACATTTGGTAGGACTGAAGCTTTCTTT.

V usage is TRBV15 and J usage is TRBJ2-1; possibly TRBD1 for D (5 bases). CDR3 length: 13 residues. Per the germline V gene, CDR1 is LNHNV and CDR2 is YYDKDF (reference sequence). Deletions cut 0 bases from V and 9 bases from J, with 9 bases between. CDR3 in DNA: TGTGCCACCAGCAGAGATAAGGGGCGTGAGCAGTTCTTC. Residues: CATSRDKGREQFF.

This clone has a handful of counts. CDR3 DNA: TGTGCCAGCAGCTTAGGGACAGGAGAGACCCAGTACTTC. It is translated as CASSLGTGETQYF. V gene TRBV7-8 combines with J gene TRBJ2-5; TRBD1 aligns across 7 bases. CDR1 is SGHVS and CDR2 is FQNEAQ in the germline V gene. This CDR3 spans 13 amino acids. V was pared by 1 base and J by 4 bases, with 0 bases of the junction left unmatched. Complete variable domain (other parts from reference TRBV7-8 and TRBJ2-5): GAGVSQSPRYKVAKRGQDVALRCDPISGHVSLFWYQQALGQGPEFLTYFQNEAQLDKSGLPSDRFFAERPEGSVSTLKIQRTQQEDSAVYLCASSLGTGETQYFGPGTRLLVL.

The CDR3 sequence: CASSLQITGELFF. CDR3 DNA sequence: TGCGCCAGCAGCTTGCAAATTACCGGGGAGCTGTTTTTT. The chain has TRBV5-1 and TRBJ2-2; D gene uncertain. CDR1 and CDR2 (germline): SGHRS, YFSETQ. This CDR3 comprises 13 residues. Trimming took off 1 base at V and 5 bases at J, with 6 bases between the two ends.